Presented here are 22 T cell receptor beta chains from one specimen sequenced in a study of blood T cells in healthy people across ages. The authors ran a second PCR of about 7 to 12 cycles using a sample-barcoded 5' primer and a J-beta primer mix. TCRdb passed the 5' RACE reads through MiXCR, listing each CDR3 protein once. The sample consists of 550,000 to 750,000 distinct CDR3 sequences, 20% to 25% of them appearing once. The sample taken for sequencing was blood. Receptor source: a man between 70 and 80 years old in good health.

This clonotype turned up a few times. V usage is TRBV5-1 and J usage is TRBJ2-3; 9 bases line up with TRBD1. J was trimmed by 3 bases and V by 4 bases; bases with no gene match: 6. This CDR3 has 15 amino acids. Germline CDR1 and CDR2: SGHRS and YFSETQ. CDR3 coding DNA: TGCGCCAGCAGCACTACAGGGGGCGCGACAGATACGCAGTATTTT. It translates to CASSTTGGATDTQYF.

This clonotype appeared many times. The chain is built from TRBV10-3 and TRBJ2-5; 8 positions match TRBD1. The closer fit of TRBJ2-7 to the DNA end suggests the J call may be wrong. Looked up from germline, CDR1 is ENHRY and CDR2 is SYGVKD. This CDR3 has 14 amino acids. The CDR3 DNA reads as TGTGCCATCAGTGGACAGGGGCCAGTGGACGAGCAGTACTTC. As protein: CAISGQGPVDEQYF.

The V call is TRBV4-3, the J call TRBJ2-1, with TRBD1 identical over 9 bases. Germline CDR1 reads LGHNA; CDR2 reads YSLEER. CDR3 size: 16 residues. Unmatched junction bases numbered 12, after V lost 5 bases and J lost 7 bases. The CDR3 bases are TGCGCCAGCAGCGCACAGACAGGGGGGTCTGCGAATGAGCAGTTCTTC. The encoded protein is CASSAQTGGSANEQFF.

This clonotype came up a few times. The rearrangement uses TRBV7-2 and TRBJ2-3, with TRBD2 matching over 9 bases. Unmatched junction bases numbered 6, after V lost 7 bases and J lost 4 bases. This CDR3 region has 14 residues. CDR1 and CDR2 (germline): SGHTA, FQGNSA. The CDR3 sequence: CASTDRGGADTQYF. The CDR3 DNA is TGTGCCAGCACAGACCGCGGGGGGGCAGATACGCAGTATTTT.

The rearrangement joins TRBV20-1 to TRBJ2-1, with D possibly being TRBD2 (5 bases). CDR3 length: 17 residues. Germline V gene lookup returns CDR1 DFQATT and CDR2 SNEGSKA (reference sequence). Trimming shortened V by 0 bases and J by 0 bases, and 15 bases separated the two germline ends. The CDR3 is CSARDGNSASSYNEQFF. The CDR3 nucleotides read TGCAGTGCTAGAGATGGAAATAGCGCCAGCTCCTACAATGAGCAGTTCTTC.

Remarks on this clonotype: This may come from a read error, since a much larger clone is one base off. V gene TRBV2 combines with J gene TRBJ1-4; the match to TRBD1 covers 9 bases. This CDR3 has 16 residues. The junction had 5 bases not matched to a gene; V was cut back by 6 bases and J by 0 bases. Germline CDR1 SNHLY, CDR2 FYNNEI. CDR3 amino acids: CASSRGTGTTNEKLFF. The CDR3 bases are TGTGCCAGCAGCCGCGGGACAGGGACAACTAATGAAAAACTGTTTTTT. Full variable domain (remainder filled in from reference TRBV2 and TRBJ1-4): EPEVTQTPSHQVTQMGQEVILRCVPISNHLYFYWYRQILGQKVEFLVSFYNNEISEKSEIFDDQFSVERPDGSNFTLKIRSTKLEDSAMYFCASSRGTGTTNEKLFFGSGTQLSVL.

This clonotype turned up a few times. The V gene is TRBV6-2 or TRBV6-3, the J gene TRBJ2-7; possible D gene TRBD2, 6 bases. Germline lookup yields CDR1 MNHEY and CDR2 SVGEGT. The CDR3 contains 15 residues. The V and J ends lost 5 bases and 0 bases respectively, with 14 bases between them. The CDR3: CASSTVGGSSYEQYF. DNA of the CDR3: TGTGCCAGCAGTACCGTGGGGGGTTCCTCCTACGAGCAGTACTTC.

This clonotype was observed a few times. This chain joins TRBV10-3 and TRBJ2-5; D possibly corresponds to TRBD2 (5 bases). The DNA matches TRBJ2-1 better at its end, which makes the J call doubtful. CDR1 is ENHRY, CDR2 SYGVKD, per germline. CDR3 length equals 13 residues. This chain's CDR3 is CASKRAPQNEQFF. In DNA, the CDR3 is TGTGCCTCTAAGAGGGCCCCGCAGAATGAGCAGTTCTTC.

The chain joins TRBV2 to TRBJ1-1; D is uncertain. This CDR3 has 12 residues. Trimming removed 7 bases at V and 3 bases at J, with 9 bases between. Germline V gene lookup returns CDR1 SNHLY and CDR2 FYNNEI. CDR3 DNA sequence: TGTGCCAGCAATACGAGGGACACTGAAGCTTTCTTT. It translates to CASNTRDTEAFF. The variable domain in full, with the rest retrieved from reference TRBV2 and TRBJ1-1, is EPEVTQTPSHQVTQMGQEVILRCVPISNHLYFYWYRQILGQKVEFLVSFYNNEISEKSEIFDDQFSVERPDGSNFTLKIRSTKLEDSAMYFCASNTRDTEAFFGQGTRLTVV.

The rearrangement uses TRBV3-1 and TRBJ2-7; the match to TRBD2 covers 11 bases. V trimming: 4 bases; J trimming: 9 bases; junction bases outside the gene matches: 8. Germline V CDR1 and CDR2: LGHDT, YNNKEL (reference sequence). This CDR3 has 14 residues. CDR3 sequence reads: CASSPTSGKTGQYF. As DNA, the CDR3 is TGTGCCAGCAGCCCGACTAGCGGGAAGACCGGGCAGTACTTC.

The chain links TRBV20-1 to TRBJ2-1; TRBD2 is a possible D gene (5 bases). The CDR3 is 12 amino acids. Germline values: CDR1 DFQATT, CDR2 SNEGSKA (reference sequence). The V end lost 2 bases, the J end lost 8 bases, and 10 bases lay between the germline ends. The chain's CDR3 is CSARMLADEQFF. DNA of the CDR3: TGCAGTGCTAGAATGCTAGCCGATGAGCAGTTCTTC.

This clonotype was seen a handful of times. The chain carries TRBV20-1 and TRBJ2-7; 11 bases line up with TRBD2. With 0 bases clipped from V and 8 bases from J, the junction kept 12 bases outside the gene matches. The length of the CDR3 is 16 residues. CDR1 is DFQATT, CDR2 SNEGSKA, per germline (reference sequence). This CDR3 reads CSAREWGLAVRFQQYF. CDR3 DNA: TGCAGTGCTAGAGAATGGGGACTAGCGGTCCGGTTCCAGCAGTACTTC.

This clonotype was counted a few times. This chain links TRBV6-1 with TRBJ2-5; unclear D gene. V was pared by 1 base and J by 4 bases, with 13 bases between. The CDR3 has 15 amino acids. Per the germline V gene, CDR1 is MNHNS and CDR2 is SASEGT. The CDR3 DNA reads TGTGCCAGCAGTGAAGTGGGCCAGTCAGCAGAGACCCAGTACTTC. It specifies CASSEVGQSAETQYF.

The chain is built from TRBV6-1 and TRBJ2-5; 9 bases are a match to TRBD1. The end of the DNA aligns better with TRBJ2-1, so the J call may be wrong. This CDR3 spans 15 amino acids. Looked up from germline, CDR1 is MNHNS and CDR2 is SASEGT. The CDR3 is CASSAEGQGANEQFF. The CDR3 DNA follows: TGTGCCAGCAGTGCGGAGGGACAGGGAGCCAATGAGCAGTTCTTC.

The chain couples TRBV29-1 to TRBJ2-5; TRBD1 aligns across 8 bases. CDR3 length: 16 residues. Germline V lookup: CDR1 SQVTM, CDR2 ANQGSEA. V gave up 0 bases and J gave up 1 base; unmatched junction bases: 7. The DNA for the CDR3 is TGCAGCGTTGAAGACCGGGGACAGGCTATCCAAGAGACCCAGTACTTC. This sequence encodes CSVEDRGQAIQETQYF.

Worth noting for this clonotype: A much larger clone lies one base from this, so it may be a read error. The rearrangement uses TRBV2 and TRBJ2-1, with 9 bases matching TRBD2. With V trimmed by 8 bases and J by 10 bases, 6 bases remained unmatched. CDR3 size: 12 residues. Germline V CDR1 and CDR2: SNHLY, FYNNEI. CDR3 sequence (DNA): TGTGCCAGCGGGGTTAGCGGGAGCGAGCAGTTCTTC. This codes for CASGVSGSEQFF.

V usage is TRBV4-1 and J usage is TRBJ2-7; D possibly corresponds to TRBD2 (7 bases). The CDR3 consists of 15 residues. The germline CDR1 and CDR2 sequences are MGHRA and YSYEKL. Deletions cut 2 bases from V and 6 bases from J, with 17 bases between. The CDR3 loop is CASSQLGGGPGEQYF. In nucleotides, the CDR3 is TGCGCCAGCAGCCAACTAGGGGGAGGGCCGGGCGAGCAGTACTTC.

The gene calls are TRBV20-1 and TRBJ2-3; D gene ambiguous. Germline CDR1 and CDR2: DFQATT and SNEGSKA (reference sequence). V shed 6 bases and J shed 5 bases, with 15 bases lying between them. The CDR3 loop spans 13 amino acids. CDR3 sequence (DNA): TGCAGTGCACAAAAACCGGGCCAAGATACGCAGTATTTT. It codes for CSAQKPGQDTQYF.

The rearrangement uses TRBV25-1 and TRBJ2-5; TRBD2 agrees at 8 bases. This CDR3 spans 12 amino acids. V gave up 6 bases and J gave up 5 bases; unmatched junction bases: 2. From germline, CDR1 is MGHDK and CDR2 SYGVNS. The CDR3 reads CASRPGGETQYF. For the CDR3, the DNA is TGTGCCAGCAGGCCGGGAGGGGAGACCCAGTACTTC.

This clonotype was observed a few times. This chain connects TRBV18 to TRBJ1-1; D call uncertain. This CDR3 is built from 13 residues. Germline values: CDR1 KGHSH, CDR2 LQKENI. V was cut by 2 bases and J by 7 bases, with 11 bases left in between. CDR3 loop: CASSPYRTVEAFF. CDR3 sequence (DNA): TGTGCCAGCTCACCATACCGGACGGTTGAAGCTTTCTTT.

This clonotype showed up just a few times. The chain couples TRBV10-3 to TRBJ2-2, with D maybe TRBD1 (6 bases). V lost 10 bases to trimming and J lost 4 bases, with 13 bases between them. The germline gives CDR1 ENHRY, CDR2 SYGVKD. CDR3 length: 13 residues. The CDR3 DNA is TGTGCCAGCGGCCCAGGGGCCACCGGGGAGCTGTTTTTT. Amino acids: CASGPGATGELFF.

A few counts support this clonotype. The gene calls are TRBV5-1 and TRBJ1-3; TRBD1 might be the D (6 bases). Trimming took off 0 bases at V and 0 bases at J, with 13 bases between the two ends. This CDR3 region has 17 residues. In germline, CDR1 is SGHRS, CDR2 YFSETQ. The CDR3 DNA is TGCGCCAGCAGCTTGGATATAGGGGGGTCCTCTGGAAACACCATATATTTT. Translating it yields CASSLDIGGSSGNTIYF.